This T cell receptor beta chain was profiled in a study of cytomegalovirus exposure and HLA in healthy donors. TCRdb's table, derived via immunoSEQ multiplex PCR, lists solely in-frame clones and lacks some. Found here are 82,000 or so clones, 95% of them singletons; the top ten hold 0.69%. Source material: PBMCs. The origin of this receptor is a woman under 30 in good health and CMV-seronegative.

CDR3 in amino acids: CASAGTGGEKLFF. The CDR3, as DNA: TGTGCCAGCGCCGGGACAGGGGGAGAAAAACTGTTTTTT. This chain joins TRBV18 and TRBJ1-4; 11 bases line up with TRBD1. Trimming took 8 bases from V and 8 from J; bases not matched to a gene: 4. Germline lookup yields CDR1 KGHSH and CDR2 LQKENI. This CDR3 region has 13 residues.